The table lists the clone carrying this T cell receptor beta chain with a few counts. What it binds is not known. These data are taken from a study of CD8 T cells in ankylosing spondylitis. By quantitative 5'-RACE with molecular barcodes, the TCR beta libraries were made. A single record per CDR3 protein comes from TCRdb applying MiXCR to the 5' RACE reads. The data contain hundreds of thousands of distinct CDR3 sequences, roughly 13% of them singletons. Germline V gene sequence: CDR1 DFQATT, CDR2 SNEGSKA (reference sequence). The CDR3 is made up of 14 amino acids. V lost 5 bases and J lost 0, with 10 bases in between. Findings of the study overall: In synovial fluid and blood from reactive arthritis, some motif variants were previously reported. One TCR beta motif, made up of several highly homologous variants, appeared characteristic of ankylosing spondylitis blood. Reportedly, disease-linked clones are significantly enriched in ankylosing spondylitis patients' matched synovial fluid.

What was sequenced was blood, either unsorted or a sorted T cell fraction (not recorded which). The chain recombines TRBV20-1 with TRBJ1-4, with D perhaps TRBD1 (5 bases). This receptor was identified in a male donor with ankylosing spondylitis. The CDR3 DNA is TGCAGTGCTCTACAGGCAACAACTAATGAAAAACTGTTTTTT. The encoded protein is CSALQATTNEKLFF.